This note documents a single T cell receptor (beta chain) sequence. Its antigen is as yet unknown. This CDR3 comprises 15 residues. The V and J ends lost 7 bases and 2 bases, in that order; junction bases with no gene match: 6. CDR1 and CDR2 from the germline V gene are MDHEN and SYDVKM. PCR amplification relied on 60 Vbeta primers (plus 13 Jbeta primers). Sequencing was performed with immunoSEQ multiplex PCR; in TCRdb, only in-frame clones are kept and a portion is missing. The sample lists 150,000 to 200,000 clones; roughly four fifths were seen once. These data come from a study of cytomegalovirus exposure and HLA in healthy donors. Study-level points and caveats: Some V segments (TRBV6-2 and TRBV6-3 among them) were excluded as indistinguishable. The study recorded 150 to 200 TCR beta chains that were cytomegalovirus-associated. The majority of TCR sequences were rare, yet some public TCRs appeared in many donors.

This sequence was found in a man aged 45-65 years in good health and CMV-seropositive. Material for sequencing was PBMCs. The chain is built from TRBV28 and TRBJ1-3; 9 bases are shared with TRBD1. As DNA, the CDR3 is TGTGCCAGCAACCCCGGGACAGGGCCTGGAAACACCATATATTTT. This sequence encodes CASNPGTGPGNTIYF.